This TCR beta chain was captured by sequencing in a study of control samples from healthy donors and cancer patients. Profiled with immunoSEQ multiplex PCR; TCRdb holds only in-frame clones, not every one. The sample holds 150,000 to 200,000 clones, around nine tenths seen once. This CDR3 has 16 amino acids. The V and J ends lost 5 bases and 3 bases, in that order; junction bases with no gene match: 10. The V gene's germline CDR1 is SEHNR and CDR2 FQNEAQ (reference sequence). The clonotype originates from a man between 18 and 35 years old in good health. Sequencing was done on a sample of blood. The gene calls are TRBV7-9 and TRBJ2-7; 10 bases line up with TRBD1. In nucleotides, the CDR3 is TGTGCCAGCAGCCAAGCCGGGACAGGGGATTACTACGAGCAGTACTTC. This codes for CASSQAGTGDYYEQYF.